This T cell receptor beta chain was retrieved from a study of blood T cell repertoires in COVID-19. Trimming left V 4 bases short and J 4 bases short, with 11 bases between. This CDR3 comprises 13 residues. From germline, CDR1 is LNHDA and CDR2 SQIVND (reference sequence). Sequenced by immunoSEQ multiplex PCR; TCRdb stores in-frame clones only, minus some. The sample lists around 230,000 clones; 75% to 90% were seen once. Study members were between roughly 18 and 89 years old and lived in about two dozen US regions. Donors were grouped by their self-reported clinical history. Sequencing input: PBMCs or T cells enriched from blood (not recorded which). The TCR originated in a woman aged 40 to 50 with acute COVID-19. The rearrangement uses TRBV19 and TRBJ2-7; possible D gene TRBD1, 6 bases. The CDR3 DNA reads TGTGCCAGTAGTACAAAACAGGGTTACGAGCAGTACTTC. Translation gives CASSTKQGYEQYF.